Included here is one T cell receptor beta chain sequence, with context. Using immunoSEQ multiplex PCR, the repertoire was profiled, and TCRdb retains in-frame clones only, with some absent. Of 250,000 or so clones in the sample, 88% were seen once. The data are from a study of blood T cell repertoires in COVID-19. With 0 bases clipped from V and 6 bases from J, the junction kept 8 bases outside the gene matches. Germline V lookup: CDR1 MNHEY, CDR2 SVGEGT. The CDR3 extends over 17 amino acids. The sample consisted of peripheral blood. The receptor was isolated from a woman aged 35 to 49 who had recovered from COVID-19. J is TRBJ1-5 and V is TRBV6-2 or TRBV6-3; 10 bases line up with TRBD1. The CDR3 protein is CASSYSLGTGAGQPQHF. In nucleotides, the CDR3 is TGTGCCAGCAGTTACTCCCTCGGGACAGGGGCTGGTCAGCCCCAGCATTTT.